The source of this TCR beta chain is a study of spatial heterogeneity in lung cancer. About the research overall: In raw reads, more than 9.5 appearances on average were recorded for each unique TCR and UMI combination.

This CDR3 region has 17 residues. Per germline, CDR1 SGDLS and CDR2 YYNGEE. Trimming at V came to 0 bases and at J to 5 bases, leaving 6 bases not matched to a gene. Single TCR cDNA molecules each had their own unique molecular identifier. TCRdb re-analysed the 5' RACE reads in MiXCR, keeping a single row per CDR3 protein. In the table there are nearly 15,000 distinct CDR3 sequences, 7.9% of which are singletons. With respect to this clonotype: Its target is not known.

The sample's time point: sample taken at primary tumor resection. No cells were sorted before sequencing. The whole RNA sequenced was extracted from tumor, nontumor lung or frozen PBMC. General study points: Resection saw ubiquitous expanded tumor TCRs appear in blood more than follow-up did.

The receptor was derived from a female donor with early-stage non-small cell lung cancer. The material sequenced was PBMCs, taken at surgery. V is TRBV9 and J is TRBJ2-2; 11 positions match TRBD2. CDR3 residues: CASSVELAGEGTGELFF. The CDR3 region has the DNA TGTGCCAGCAGCGTAGAACTAGCGGGAGAAGGGACCGGGGAGCTGTTTTTT.